This entry lists 3 T cell receptor beta chains sequenced from one sample in a study of lymphopenia after photon versus proton radiotherapy. The assay was immunoSEQ multiplex PCR, and TCRdb's table has in-frame clones only and misses some. The data hold about 40,000 clones, with roughly 84% observed a single time. Specimen: peripheral blood, collected from a patient treated with proton-based radiotherapy. Receptors were obtained from a woman between 65 and 79 years old with pancreatic cancer. Some clones in this sample may be carry-over from other donors' samples.

The chain has TRBV7-8 and TRBJ2-5; no clear D gene. Deletions cut 6 bases from V and 1 base from J, with 6 bases between. CDR1 and CDR2 (germline): SGHVS, FQNEAQ. The CDR3 covers 12 residues. As DNA, the CDR3 is TGTGCCAGCAGTAGGCTCCAAGAGACCCAGTACTTC. Its protein product is CASSRLQETQYF.

The chain is built from TRBV9 and TRBJ1-2, with TRBD1 matching 8 bases. CDR1 is SGDLS, CDR2 YYNGEE, per germline. The V gene end was trimmed by 3 bases and the J gene end by 5 bases; junction bases not matched to a gene: 3. This CDR3 contains 13 residues. CDR3 coding DNA: TGTGCCAGCAGCGGGGGACAGGTATATGGCTACACCTTC. Amino acids: CASSGGQVYGYTF. Supplemented by reference TRBV9 and TRBJ1-2, the full variable domain reads DSGVTQTPKHLITATGQRVTLRCSPRSGDLSVYWYQQSLDQGLQFLIQYYNGEERAKGNILERFSAQQFPDLHSELNLSSLELGDSALYFCASSGGQVYGYTFGSGTRLTVV.

The rearrangement joins TRBV27 to TRBJ1-1; D ambiguous. Per germline, CDR1 MNHEY and CDR2 SMNVEV (reference sequence). V dropped 3 bases and J dropped 1 base, with 18 bases sitting between them. CDR3 length: 17 residues. Here the CDR3 reads CASSLAYRTRGNTEAFF. The CDR3 nucleotides are TGTGCCAGCAGTTTGGCGTACAGAACCCGAGGGAACACTGAAGCTTTCTTT.